This TCR beta chain was documented in a study of blood T cell repertoires in COVID-19. TCRdb keeps only in-frame clones here, not all; method: immunoSEQ multiplex PCR. The sample yields hundreds of thousands of clones, approximately 90% seen once. Trimming at V came to 0 bases and at J to 3 bases, leaving 7 bases not matched to a gene. The CDR3 loop spans 17 amino acids. From germline, CDR1 is LNHNV and CDR2 YYDKDF (reference sequence). This TCR was sampled from a man between 40 and 49 years old who had recovered from COVID-19. Sequencing was carried out using PBMCs or T cells enriched from blood (not recorded which). The rearrangement links TRBV15 to TRBJ1-5; 8 nucleotides agree with TRBD1. The CDR3 loop reads CATSRDGQGGPNQPQHF. The DNA of the CDR3 is TGTGCCACCAGCAGAGACGGACAGGGAGGTCCCAATCAGCCCCAGCATTTT.